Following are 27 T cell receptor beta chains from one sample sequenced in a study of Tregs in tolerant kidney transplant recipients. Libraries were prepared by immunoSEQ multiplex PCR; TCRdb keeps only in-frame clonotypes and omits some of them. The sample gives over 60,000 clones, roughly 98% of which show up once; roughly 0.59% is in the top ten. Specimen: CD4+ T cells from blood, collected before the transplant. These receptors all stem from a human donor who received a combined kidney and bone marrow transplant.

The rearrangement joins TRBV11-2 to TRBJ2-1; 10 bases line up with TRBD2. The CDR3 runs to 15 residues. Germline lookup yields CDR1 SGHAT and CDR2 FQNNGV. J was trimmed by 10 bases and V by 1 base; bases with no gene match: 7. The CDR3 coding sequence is TGTGCCAGCAGCTTAGTTGTAGCGGGGGGCCACGAGCAGTTCTTC. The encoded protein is CASSLVVAGGHEQFF.

The CDR3 sequence is CASSSYRGHVQPQHF. DNA for the CDR3: TGTGCCAGCAGTTCCTACAGGGGGCATGTTCAGCCCCAGCATTTT. The chain uses TRBV28 and TRBJ1-5, with TRBD1 matching over 9 bases. The J segment lost 6 bases and the V segment lost 4 bases, leaving 7 bases of the junction unmatched. Germline V gene lookup returns CDR1 MDHEN and CDR2 SYDVKM. The CDR3 has 15 amino acids.

CDR3 protein: CASSRQGSNQPQHF. CDR3 sequence (DNA): TGTGCCAGCAGTCGTCAGGGTAGCAATCAGCCCCAGCATTTT. This chain joins TRBV14 and TRBJ1-5, with D perhaps TRBD1 (5 bases). Looked up from germline, CDR1 is SGHDN and CDR2 is FVKESK. The CDR3 runs 14 residues. Trimming took off 6 bases at V and 0 bases at J, with 9 bases between the two ends.

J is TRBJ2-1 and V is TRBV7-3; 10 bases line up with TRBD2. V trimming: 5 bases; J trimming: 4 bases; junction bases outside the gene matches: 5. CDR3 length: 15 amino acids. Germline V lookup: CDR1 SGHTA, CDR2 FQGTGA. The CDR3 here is CASSGAGGFYNEQFF. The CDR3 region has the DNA TGTGCCAGCAGCGGAGCGGGAGGGTTTTACAATGAGCAGTTCTTC. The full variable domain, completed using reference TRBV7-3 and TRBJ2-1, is GAGVSQTPSNKVTEKGKYVELRCDPISGHTALYWYRQSLGQGPEFLIYFQGTGAADDSGLPNDRFFAVRPEGSVSTLKIQRTERGDSAVYLCASSGAGGFYNEQFFGPGTRLTVL.

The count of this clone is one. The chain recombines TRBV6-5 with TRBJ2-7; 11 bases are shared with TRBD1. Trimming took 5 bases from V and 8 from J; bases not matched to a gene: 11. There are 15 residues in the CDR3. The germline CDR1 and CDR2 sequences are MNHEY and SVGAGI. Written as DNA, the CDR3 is TGTGCCAGCAGTGCCGGGACAGGGGGAGAGGGGAAGCAGTACTTC. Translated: CASSAGTGGEGKQYF.

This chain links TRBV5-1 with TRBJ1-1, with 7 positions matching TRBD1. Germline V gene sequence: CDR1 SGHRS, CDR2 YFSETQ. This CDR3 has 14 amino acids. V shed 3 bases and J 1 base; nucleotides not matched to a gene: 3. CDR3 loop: CASSWRQGNTEAFF. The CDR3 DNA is TGCGCCAGCAGCTGGAGACAGGGGAACACTGAAGCTTTCTTT.

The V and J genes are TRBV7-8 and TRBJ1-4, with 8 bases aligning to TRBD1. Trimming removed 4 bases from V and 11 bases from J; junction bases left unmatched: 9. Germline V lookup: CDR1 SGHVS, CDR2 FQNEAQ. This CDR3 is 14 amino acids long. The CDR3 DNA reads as TGTGCCAGCAGCTCAGGACAGGGAGTAGGGAAACTGTTTTTT. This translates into CASSSGQGVGKLFF.

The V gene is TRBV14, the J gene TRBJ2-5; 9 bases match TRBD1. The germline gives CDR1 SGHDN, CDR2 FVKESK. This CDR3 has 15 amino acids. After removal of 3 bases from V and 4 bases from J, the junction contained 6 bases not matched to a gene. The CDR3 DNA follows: TGTGCCAGCAGCCAGGGGACAGGGTATCGAGAGACCCAGTACTTC. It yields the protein CASSQGTGYRETQYF.

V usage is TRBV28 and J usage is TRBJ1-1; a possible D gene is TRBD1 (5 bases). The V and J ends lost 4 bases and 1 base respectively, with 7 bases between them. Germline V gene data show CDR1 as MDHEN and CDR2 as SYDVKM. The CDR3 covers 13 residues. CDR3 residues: CASSWGSNTEAFF. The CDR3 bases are TGTGCCAGCAGTTGGGGCTCGAACACTGAAGCTTTCTTT.

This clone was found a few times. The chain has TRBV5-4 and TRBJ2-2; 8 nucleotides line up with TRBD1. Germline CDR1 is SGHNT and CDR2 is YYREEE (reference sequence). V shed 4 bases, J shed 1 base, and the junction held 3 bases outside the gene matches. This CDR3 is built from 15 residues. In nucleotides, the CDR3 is TGTGCCAGCAGCCTCGGACAGGGGAACACCGGGGAGCTGTTTTTT. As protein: CASSLGQGNTGELFF.

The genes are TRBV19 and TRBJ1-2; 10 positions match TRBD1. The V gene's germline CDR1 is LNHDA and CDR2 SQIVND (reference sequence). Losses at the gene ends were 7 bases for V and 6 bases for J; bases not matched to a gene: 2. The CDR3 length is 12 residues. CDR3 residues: CASMGQGNGYTF. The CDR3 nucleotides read TGTGCCAGTATGGGACAGGGGAATGGCTACACCTTC.

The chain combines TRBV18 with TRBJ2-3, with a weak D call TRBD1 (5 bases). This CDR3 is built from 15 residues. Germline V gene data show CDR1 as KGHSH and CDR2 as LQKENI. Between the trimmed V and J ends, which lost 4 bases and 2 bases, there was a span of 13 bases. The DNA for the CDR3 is TGTGCCAGCTCACGCAGGGAAACTCACACAGATACGCAGTATTTT. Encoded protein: CASSRRETHTDTQYF.

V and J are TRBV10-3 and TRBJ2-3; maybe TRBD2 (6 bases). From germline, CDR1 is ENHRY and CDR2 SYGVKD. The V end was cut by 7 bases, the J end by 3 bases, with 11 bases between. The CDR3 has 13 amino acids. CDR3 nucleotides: TGTGCCATCACCCCTAGCGTTACAGATACGCAGTATTTT. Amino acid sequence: CAITPSVTDTQYF.

The DNA for the CDR3 is TGTGCCAGCAGCTCTGTGGACAGGTCCGAGCAGTACTTC. It codes for CASSSVDRSEQYF. The chain links TRBV7-2 to TRBJ2-7; 7 bases map to TRBD1. V shed 4 bases, J shed 6 bases, and the junction held 6 bases outside the gene matches. The CDR3 loop spans 13 amino acids. CDR1 is SGHTA, CDR2 FQGNSA, per germline.

DNA for the CDR3: TGTGCCAGCAGACTAAACACGGGCGGATGGCCCGGACTAGGCTCCTACAATGAGCAGTTCTTC. Amino acid sequence: CASRLNTGGWPGLGSYNEQFF. The rearrangement joins TRBV21-1 to TRBJ2-1; the D call in the table, TRBD2, was not verified against the DNA. TRBV21-1 is a recognized pseudogene. The CDR3 loop spans 21 amino acids.

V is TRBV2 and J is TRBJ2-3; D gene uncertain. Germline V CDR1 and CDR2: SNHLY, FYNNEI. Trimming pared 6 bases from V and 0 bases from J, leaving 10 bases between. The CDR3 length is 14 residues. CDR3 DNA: TGTGCCAGCAGCCGAGCTCACAGCACAGATACGCAGTATTTT. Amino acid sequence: CASSRAHSTDTQYF.

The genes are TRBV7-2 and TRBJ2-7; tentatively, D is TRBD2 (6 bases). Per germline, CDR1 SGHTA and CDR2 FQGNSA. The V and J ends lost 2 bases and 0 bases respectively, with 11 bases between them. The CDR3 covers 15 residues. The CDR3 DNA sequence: TGTGCCAGCAGCTTAACCCGGGGGAGCTCCTACGAGCAGTACTTC. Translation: CASSLTRGSSYEQYF.

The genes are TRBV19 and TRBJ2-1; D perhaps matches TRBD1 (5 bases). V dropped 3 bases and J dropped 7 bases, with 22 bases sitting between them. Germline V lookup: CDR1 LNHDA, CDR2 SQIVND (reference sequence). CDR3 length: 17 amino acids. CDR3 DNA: TGTGCCAGTAGTATCCTAACTAAAGAAGGACACCTTAATGAGCAGTTCTTC. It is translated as CASSILTKEGHLNEQFF.

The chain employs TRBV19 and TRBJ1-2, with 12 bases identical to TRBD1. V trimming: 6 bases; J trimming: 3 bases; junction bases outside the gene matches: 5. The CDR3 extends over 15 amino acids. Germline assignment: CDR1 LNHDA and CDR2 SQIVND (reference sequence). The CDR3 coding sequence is TGTGCCAGTAGGTTGGGACAGGGGGCTGACTATGGCTACACCTTC. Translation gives CASRLGQGADYGYTF.

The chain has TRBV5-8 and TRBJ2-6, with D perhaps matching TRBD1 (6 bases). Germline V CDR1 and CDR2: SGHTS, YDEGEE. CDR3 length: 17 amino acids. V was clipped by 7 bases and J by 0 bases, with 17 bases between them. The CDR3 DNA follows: TGTGCCAGCTCGAACGGACAGCGAGTCTCTGGGGCCAACGTCCTGACTTTC. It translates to CASSNGQRVSGANVLTF.

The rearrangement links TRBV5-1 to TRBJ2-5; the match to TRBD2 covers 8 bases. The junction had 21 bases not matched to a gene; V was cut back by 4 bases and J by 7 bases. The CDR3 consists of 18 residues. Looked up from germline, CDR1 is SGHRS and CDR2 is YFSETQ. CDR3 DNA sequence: TGCGCCAGCAGCCCCCCCCGCGGACTAGCCTCGGGGGAGCGGACCCAGTACTTC. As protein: CASSPPRGLASGERTQYF.

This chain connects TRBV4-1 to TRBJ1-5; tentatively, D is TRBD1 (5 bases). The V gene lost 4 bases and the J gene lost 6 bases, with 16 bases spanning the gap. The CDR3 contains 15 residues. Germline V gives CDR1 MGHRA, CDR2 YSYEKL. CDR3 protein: CASSRSLGGVQPQHF. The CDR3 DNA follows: TGCGCCAGCAGCCGATCCCTGGGGGGGGTTCAGCCCCAGCATTTT.

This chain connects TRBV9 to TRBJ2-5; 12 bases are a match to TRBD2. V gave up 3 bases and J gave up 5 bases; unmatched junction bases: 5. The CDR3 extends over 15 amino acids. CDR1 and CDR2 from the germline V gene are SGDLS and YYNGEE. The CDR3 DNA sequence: TGTGCCAGCAGCGCCCCCGGGACTAGCGGGGAGACCCAGTACTTC. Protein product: CASSAPGTSGETQYF.

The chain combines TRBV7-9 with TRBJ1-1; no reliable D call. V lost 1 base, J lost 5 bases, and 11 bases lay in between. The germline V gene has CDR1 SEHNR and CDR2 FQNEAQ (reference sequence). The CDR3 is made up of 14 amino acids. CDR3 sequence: CASSLEHVWTEAFF. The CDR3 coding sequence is TGTGCCAGCAGCTTAGAACACGTTTGGACTGAAGCTTTCTTT.

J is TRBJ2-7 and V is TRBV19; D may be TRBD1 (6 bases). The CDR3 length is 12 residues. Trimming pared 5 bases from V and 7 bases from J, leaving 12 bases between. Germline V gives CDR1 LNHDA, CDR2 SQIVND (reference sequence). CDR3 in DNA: TGTGCCAGTAGTGGGGGCTCAAGGGAGCAGTACTTC. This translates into CASSGGSREQYF.

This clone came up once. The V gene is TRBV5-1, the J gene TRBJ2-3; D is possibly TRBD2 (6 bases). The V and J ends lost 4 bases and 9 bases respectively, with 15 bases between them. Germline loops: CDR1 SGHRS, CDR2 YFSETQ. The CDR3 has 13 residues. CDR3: CASSREQGRTQYF. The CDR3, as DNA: TGCGCCAGCAGCCGGGAGCAGGGTAGAACGCAGTATTTT.

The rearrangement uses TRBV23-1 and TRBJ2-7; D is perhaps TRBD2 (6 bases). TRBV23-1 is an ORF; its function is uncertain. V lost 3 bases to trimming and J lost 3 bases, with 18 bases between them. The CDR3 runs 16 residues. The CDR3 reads CASSQAGTPSVYEQYF. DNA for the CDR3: TGCGCCAGCAGTCAGGCCGGGACTCCCTCTGTCTACGAGCAGTACTTC.